The next 22 T cell receptor beta chains were all read from a single sample in a study of T cells in Graves' hyperthyroidism and ophthalmopathy (dated by TCRdb to the late 2010s). Library preparation used multiplex PCR. TCRdb lists the instrument as Illumina HiSeq 2000. The TCR beta CDR3 regions were amplified from RNA transcripts. A first-round RT-PCR of the TCR CDR3 used the HTBI primer set with the Qiagen OneStep RT-PCR kit. TCRdb reworked the public reads: Q25 trimming with fastp, MiXCR clone assembly, productive beta chains retained. Each CDR3 protein gets just one entry, which takes the most common genes and DNA from the rows behind it. The sample includes approximately 700,000 distinct CDR3 sequences, with about 17% observed a single time. Roughly 8% of the sample is taken by the ten largest. Sequencing was carried out using blood. Receptors were obtained from a man younger than 35 with Graves' hyperthyroidism.

With respect to this clonotype: At one end the junction does not follow the germline gene, possibly because of a read error. This chain uses TRBV6-1 with TRBJ2-6; no definite D call. This CDR3 spans 15 amino acids. Germline CDR1 and CDR2: MNHNS and SASEGT. This CDR3 reads CASRDGNSGANVLTF. The CDR3 coding sequence is TGTGCCAGCAGAGACGGAAACTCTGGAGCCAACGTCCTGACTTTC.

At least ten counts were recorded for this clonotype. V is TRBV7-3 and J is TRBJ2-1, with TRBD2 as a possible D gene (6 bases). The CDR3 consists of 14 residues. Germline V gene sequence: CDR1 SGHTA, CDR2 FQGTGA. The germline V and J ends were trimmed by 2 bases and 3 bases, with 8 bases remaining between them. The CDR3 sequence: CASSLGGVYNEQFF. The CDR3 DNA follows: TGTGCCAGCAGCTTAGGCGGGGTCTACAATGAGCAGTTCTTC.

The chain is built from TRBV5-1 and TRBJ2-1; the D gene is possibly TRBD2 (6 bases). Germline values: CDR1 SGHRS, CDR2 YFSETQ. The CDR3 sequence is 16 residues long. Trimming removed 4 bases at V and 0 bases at J, with 14 bases between. The chain's CDR3 is CASSLWAGSSYNEQFF. The CDR3 coding sequence is TGCGCCAGCAGCCTATGGGCGGGGAGCTCCTACAATGAGCAGTTCTTC.

The table lists this clonotype with many counts. This rearrangement joins TRBV10-3 to TRBJ2-5; the D gene is possibly TRBD2 (5 bases). The germline V gene has CDR1 ENHRY and CDR2 SYGVKD. This CDR3 region has 14 residues. Trimming cost V 2 bases and J 1 base, with 8 bases left between them. This CDR3 is CAISERESQETQYF. The CDR3 DNA follows: TGTGCCATCAGTGAGAGGGAGAGCCAAGAGACCCAGTACTTC.

In the case of this clonotype: This may be a read error, as it is one base from a much larger clone. The chain has TRBV7-2 and TRBJ2-3; 7 bases map to TRBD1. Germline CDR1 SGHTA, CDR2 FQGNSA. The CDR3 length is 13 residues. The CDR3 sequence: CAGSARRGDTQYF. CDR3 nucleotides: TGTGCCGGCAGCGCCCGCAGGGGGGATACGCAGTATTTT. Complete variable domain (other parts from reference TRBV7-2 and TRBJ2-3): GAGVSQSPSNKVTEKGKDVELRCDPISGHTALYWYRQSLGQGLEFLIYFQGNSAPDKSGLPSDRFSAERTGGSVSTLTIQRTQQEDSAVYLCAGSARRGDTQYFGPGTRLTVL.

This clonotype was counted many times. This chain connects TRBV28 to TRBJ1-5; D is undetermined. The CDR3 has 13 residues. Per germline, CDR1 MDHEN and CDR2 SYDVKM. The V gene lost 7 bases and the J gene lost 6 bases, with 13 bases spanning the gap. In DNA form, the CDR3 reads TGTGCCAGCAAACTCATGGGTAGTCAGCCCCAGCATTTT. Translation gives CASKLMGSQPQHF.

This clonotype was seen a handful of times. This chain links TRBV9 with TRBJ2-5, with 11 bases lining up with TRBD2. Germline CDR1 is SGDLS and CDR2 is YYNGEE. CDR3 length: 16 amino acids. Trimming cost V 0 bases and J 5 bases; bases outside gene matches: 6. CDR3 sequence (DNA): TGTGCCAGCAGCGTAGGTAGCGGGAGGGGTGCGGAGACCCAGTACTTC. It translates to CASSVGSGRGAETQYF.

The DNA of the CDR3 is TGCGCCAGCAGCCAAGATGGGCAGGGGGCTTACAATGAGCAGTTCTTC. This sequence encodes CASSQDGQGAYNEQFF. This chain uses TRBV4-1 with TRBJ2-1; TRBD1 matches at 8 bases. There are 16 residues in the CDR3. CDR1 MGHRA and CDR2 YSYEKL come from the germline V gene. Trimming cost V 0 bases and J 4 bases; bases outside gene matches: 5.

The chain links TRBV20-1 to TRBJ2-3; the match to TRBD2 covers 12 bases. Germline values: CDR1 DFQATT, CDR2 SNEGSKA (reference sequence). V trimming: 0 bases; J trimming: 6 bases; junction bases outside the gene matches: 13. This CDR3 contains 18 residues. This CDR3 reads CSARDLIRLAGGADTQYF. The CDR3 DNA sequence: TGCAGTGCTAGAGATCTTATTCGGCTAGCGGGAGGGGCTGATACGCAGTATTTT.

This clonotype was recorded many times. This chain connects TRBV2 to TRBJ1-1; possible D gene TRBD1, 6 bases. Trimming left V 2 bases short and J 6 bases short, with 16 bases between. The CDR3 spans 15 residues. Germline V gene data show CDR1 as SNHLY and CDR2 as FYNNEI. The DNA of the CDR3 is TGTGCCAGCAGTGAATCGGCCAGGGGACACTCTGAAGCTTTCTTT. Translation: CASSESARGHSEAFF.

This chain uses TRBV29-1 with TRBJ2-1; 8 nucleotides align to TRBD2. Germline V gene data show CDR1 as SQVTM and CDR2 as ANQGSEA. The CDR3 contains 14 residues. Trimming at V came to 7 bases and at J to 1 base, leaving 6 bases not matched to a gene. CDR3 nucleotides: TGCAGCGAGTCGTTAGCGGGATCCTACAATGAGCAGTTCTTC. Residues: CSESLAGSYNEQFF.

This clonotype has a handful of counts. The chain couples TRBV28 to TRBJ2-7; D remains ambiguous. V shed 6 bases and J shed 5 bases, with 8 bases lying between them. Germline V gives CDR1 MDHEN, CDR2 SYDVKM. There are 11 residues in the CDR3. CDR3 protein: CASRMDHEQYF. Written as DNA, the CDR3 is TGTGCCAGCAGAATGGACCACGAGCAGTACTTC. Using reference TRBV28 and TRBJ2-7 for the parts outside the CDR3, the full variable domain is DVKVTQSSRYLVKRTGEKVFLECVQDMDHENMFWYRQDPGLGLRLIYFSYDVKMKEKGDIPEGYSVSREKKERFSLILESASTNQTSMYLCASRMDHEQYFGPGTRLTVT.

This clonotype was counted many times. The chain employs TRBV30 and TRBJ2-5; 14 nucleotides match TRBD2. The CDR3 extends over 16 amino acids. J gave up 5 bases and V 4 bases, and 9 bases lay outside the gene matches. Per germline, CDR1 GTSNPN and CDR2 SVGIG (reference sequence). The CDR3 loop reads CAWTLTGLAGAETQYF. CDR3 in DNA: TGTGCCTGGACCCTGACGGGACTAGCGGGAGCGGAGACCCAGTACTTC.

There are many counts of this clonotype. J is TRBJ2-1 and V is TRBV5-1; D uncertain. The CDR3 sequence is 12 residues long. Looked up from germline, CDR1 is SGHRS and CDR2 is YFSETQ. V was pared by 0 bases and J by 12 bases, with 10 bases between. CDR3 nucleotide sequence: TGCGCCAGCAGCTTGGCCGCGACTCCGCAGTTCTTC. Protein: CASSLAATPQFF.

This clonotype was found a few times. The chain links TRBV9 to TRBJ2-1, with D uncertain. Trimming took off 2 bases at V and 8 bases at J, with 11 bases between the two ends. Germline CDR1 reads SGDLS; CDR2 reads YYNGEE. The CDR3 is 13 residues long. The CDR3 here is CASSVSVTDEQFF. The CDR3 nucleotides read TGTGCCAGCAGCGTGTCAGTAACGGATGAGCAGTTCTTC.

This clonotype has only a few counts. The rearrangement uses TRBV19 and TRBJ2-1; 8 bases match TRBD2. This CDR3 spans 15 amino acids. The germline V gene encodes CDR1 LNHDA and CDR2 SQIVND (reference sequence). V dropped 5 bases and J dropped 2; count of bases not matched to a gene: 5. Here the CDR3 DNA reads TGTGCCAGTAGTGTCACTAGCGGAACCTACAATGAGCAGTTCTTC. Translated: CASSVTSGTYNEQFF.

This clonotype was detected ten times or more. The genes are TRBV19 and TRBJ2-5; D perhaps matches TRBD1 (5 bases). The germline gives CDR1 LNHDA, CDR2 SQIVND (reference sequence). This CDR3 is 16 amino acids long. V was pared by 7 bases and J by 0 bases, with 18 bases between. In DNA form, the CDR3 reads TGTGCCAGTACCTTCTCTGGACATAGGGACCAAGAGACCCAGTACTTC. Protein: CASTFSGHRDQETQYF.

This clonotype was observed at least ten times. The J gene is TRBJ2-7, the V gene TRBV12-3 or TRBV12-4; 7 bases map to TRBD1. The V segment lost 3 bases and the J segment 2 bases; nucleotides outside the gene matches: 4. The CDR3 is made up of 14 amino acids. The DNA for the CDR3 is TGTGCCAGCAGTTTCAGAGGGGGCGCCTACGAGCAGTACTTC. Translated: CASSFRGGAYEQYF.

The chain is built from TRBV30 and TRBJ2-2; D uncertain. The length of the CDR3 is 14 residues. Trimming cost V 3 bases and J 5 bases, with 13 bases left between them. The germline V gene encodes CDR1 GTSNPN and CDR2 SVGIG (reference sequence). CDR3 nucleotides: TGTGCCTGGAGGCCAGCTAGTAATACCGGGGAGCTGTTTTTT. Translating it yields CAWRPASNTGELFF.

This sequence joins TRBV10-3 and TRBJ1-5; perhaps TRBD1 as D (6 bases). The V and J ends lost 3 bases and 3 bases respectively, with 12 bases between them. CDR3 length: 15 residues. The germline V gene encodes CDR1 ENHRY and CDR2 SYGVKD. CDR3 bases: TGTGCCATCAGTGATGGCCCAGGGGCCAATCAGCCCCAGCATTTT. Translation gives CAISDGPGANQPQHF.

V and J are TRBV20-1 and TRBJ2-1; 9 nucleotides agree with TRBD2. Per the germline V gene, CDR1 is DFQATT and CDR2 is SNEGSKA (reference sequence). This CDR3 is 15 amino acids long. V was pared by 0 bases and J by 7 bases, with 7 bases of the junction left unmatched. DNA for the CDR3: TGCAGTGCTAGAGATCGCGCGGGAGGGTGGAATGAGCAGTTCTTC. It encodes CSARDRAGGWNEQFF.

V gene TRBV7-9 combines with J gene TRBJ2-2; no clear D. The germline V and J ends were trimmed by 5 bases and 4 bases, with 20 bases remaining between them. This CDR3 spans 17 amino acids. The germline CDR1 and CDR2 sequences are SEHNR and FQNEAQ (reference sequence). The CDR3 region is CASSGYLWQRGTGELFF. For the CDR3, the DNA is TGTGCCAGCAGCGGCTACTTGTGGCAGCGCGGCACCGGGGAGCTGTTTTTT.